The 32 T cell receptor beta chains given below trace back to one sample, sequenced in a study of CD8 T cells in ankylosing spondylitis. TCRdb ran MiXCR on the 5' RACE reads and lists one entry per CDR3 protein. The profile shows 300,000 to 400,000 distinct CDR3 sequences, more than 20% of them singletons. Sequenced sample: blood, either unsorted or a sorted T cell fraction (not recorded which). The receptor set was obtained from a male donor with ankylosing spondylitis or in good health (not recorded which).

This clonotype was observed a few times. The rearrangement joins TRBV12-3 or TRBV12-4 to TRBJ2-5; D gene ambiguous. CDR3 size: 14 residues. Trimming took off 6 bases at V and 4 bases at J, with 15 bases between the two ends. This CDR3 is CASSPGRLGETQYF. The CDR3 DNA is TGTGCCAGCAGCCCCGGTCGCTTGGGAGAGACCCAGTACTTC.

The chain recombines TRBV2 with TRBJ2-6; D gene uncertain. Trimming left V 8 bases short and J 4 bases short, with 12 bases between. CDR1 and CDR2 from the germline V gene are SNHLY and FYNNEI. CDR3 length equals 14 residues. The CDR3 sequence is CASQLSSGANVLTF. Written as DNA, the CDR3 is TGTGCCAGCCAGTTATCCTCCGGGGCCAACGTCCTGACTTTC.

This chain links TRBV4-1 with TRBJ2-7; TRBD2 agrees at 7 bases. Germline lookup yields CDR1 MGHRA and CDR2 YSYEKL. The CDR3 runs 12 residues. V was clipped by 8 bases and J by 0 bases; unmatched bases: 1. This chain's CDR3 is CASGGGSYEQYF. The CDR3 nucleotides are TGCGCCAGCGGGGGGGGCTCCTACGAGCAGTACTTC.

The V gene is TRBV7-8, the J gene TRBJ2-3; a weak D match, TRBD1 (6 bases). V lost 5 bases, J lost 2 bases, and 11 bases lay in between. CDR1 and CDR2 (germline): SGHVS, FQNEAQ. The length of the CDR3 is 14 residues. The CDR3 sequence is CASSQDSYTDTQYF. The CDR3 nucleotides read TGTGCCAGCAGCCAGGACAGTTACACAGATACGCAGTATTTT.

V and J are TRBV7-6 and TRBJ2-7; D gene uncertain. This CDR3 contains 15 residues. Germline-derived CDR1 and CDR2 are SGHVS and FNYEAQ. Deletions cut 1 base from V and 0 bases from J, with 10 bases between. The CDR3 spells CASSLGRTGSYEQYF. CDR3 in DNA: TGTGCCAGCAGCTTAGGACGGACGGGCTCCTACGAGCAGTACTTC.

The chain has TRBV29-1 and TRBJ2-7; no clear D gene. V lost 4 bases, J lost 5 bases, and 12 bases lay in between. This CDR3 region has 12 residues. The germline CDR1 and CDR2 sequences are SQVTM and ANQGSEA. CDR3 nucleotides: TGCAGCGTTGGAAGTATCGACGACGAGCAGTACTTC. Translated: CSVGSIDDEQYF.

V usage is TRBV7-8 and J usage is TRBJ2-7; 7 bases fit TRBD1. This CDR3 contains 16 residues. Germline assignment: CDR1 SGHVS and CDR2 FQNEAQ. The V gene end was trimmed by 1 base and the J gene end by 0 bases; junction bases not matched to a gene: 6. The CDR3 bases are TGTGCCAGCAGCTTAGGGACAGGCGTTTTCTCCTACGAGCAGTACTTC. Translating gives CASSLGTGVFSYEQYF.

The rearrangement links TRBV2 to TRBJ2-1; TRBD1 might be the D (6 bases). Germline-derived CDR1 and CDR2 are SNHLY and FYNNEI. V lost 0 bases to trimming and J lost 2 bases, with 17 bases between them. The CDR3 length is 18 residues. Here the CDR3 reads CASSEARQVIATYNEQFF. The CDR3 DNA reads TGTGCCAGCAGTGAAGCTAGACAGGTCATTGCTACCTACAATGAGCAGTTCTTC.

The chain carries TRBV27 and TRBJ2-7; D is ambiguous. Germline assignment: CDR1 MNHEY and CDR2 SMNVEV (reference sequence). CDR3 size: 12 residues. The V end was cut by 4 bases, the J end by 3 bases, with 7 bases between. This chain's CDR3 is CASSSADYEQYF. The CDR3, as DNA: TGTGCCAGCAGTTCGGCAGACTACGAGCAGTACTTC.

The V and J genes are TRBV5-1 and TRBJ1-1; D remains unclear. The ends were cut back, 2 bases at V and 5 bases at J, with 16 bases in the middle. The CDR3 runs 15 residues. CDR1 is SGHRS, CDR2 YFSETQ, per germline. The CDR3 is CASSFLMAIDTEAFF. CDR3 in DNA: TGCGCCAGCAGCTTTTTAATGGCGATTGATACTGAAGCTTTCTTT.

This clonotype was counted a few times. V is TRBV12-3 or TRBV12-4 and J is TRBJ2-1, with D possibly TRBD2 on 6 matching bases. CDR3 length equals 16 residues. Trimming left V 3 bases short and J 8 bases short, with 20 bases between. In DNA form, the CDR3 reads TGTGCCAGCAGTTTCGGTCCAGGACTAACGGGGGATGAGCAGTTCTTC. It yields the protein CASSFGPGLTGDEQFF.

This clonotype was detected only a few times. The chain carries TRBV30 and TRBJ2-7, with D hard to call. There are 12 residues in the CDR3. Germline V CDR1 and CDR2: GTSNPN, SVGIG (reference sequence). Trimming cost V 2 bases and J 3 bases, with 8 bases left between them. Here the CDR3 reads CAWSRGGYEQYF. The CDR3 DNA reads TGTGCCTGGAGTAGAGGCGGCTACGAGCAGTACTTC. Drawing the rest from reference TRBV30 and TRBJ2-7, the complete variable domain is SQTIHQWPATLVQPVGSPLSLECTVEGTSNPNLYWYRQAAGRGLQLLFYSVGIGQISSEVPQNLSASRPQDRQFILSSKKLLLSDSGFYLCAWSRGGYEQYFGPGTRLTVT.

J is TRBJ2-4 and V is TRBV20-1; the D is unclear. Trimming shortened V by 5 bases and J by 9 bases, and 23 bases separated the two germline ends. CDR1 is DFQATT, CDR2 SNEGSKA, per germline (reference sequence). The CDR3 covers 15 residues. The chain's CDR3 is CSAFPSERSIGIQYF. The DNA of the CDR3 is TGCAGTGCTTTCCCGTCAGAACGGTCAATAGGCATTCAGTACTTC.

The V call is TRBV2, the J call TRBJ2-2, with 7 bases fitting TRBD1. Looked up from germline, CDR1 is SNHLY and CDR2 is FYNNEI. Trimming took 2 bases from V and 2 from J; bases not matched to a gene: 5. CDR3 size: 16 residues. This CDR3 is CASSEFGTENTGELFF. CDR3 sequence (DNA): TGTGCCAGCAGTGAATTTGGGACAGAAAACACCGGGGAGCTGTTTTTT.

V and J are TRBV9 and TRBJ1-1; D unresolved. V was shortened by 4 bases and J by 2 bases, with 15 bases between the two germline ends. Germline V gives CDR1 SGDLS, CDR2 YYNGEE. The CDR3 runs to 15 residues. Written as DNA, the CDR3 is TGTGCCAGCAGCACACCCGGGAAGAATAACACTGAAGCTTTCTTT. Its protein product is CASSTPGKNNTEAFF.

This clonotype was found a few times. This chain uses TRBV20-1 with TRBJ2-2, with D perhaps assigned TRBD1 or TRBD2 (5 bases each). Germline V CDR1 and CDR2: DFQATT, SNEGSKA (reference sequence). Trimming pared 6 bases from V and 1 base from J, leaving 15 bases between. The CDR3 consists of 15 residues. CDR3: CSARDSGGNTGELFF. CDR3 DNA: TGCAGTGCGCGAGACAGTGGAGGGAACACCGGGGAGCTGTTTTTT.

This clonotype came up a few times. This chain links TRBV7-9 with TRBJ1-5, with D unclear. In germline, CDR1 is SEHNR, CDR2 FQNEAQ (reference sequence). Trimming removed 1 base at V and 3 bases at J, with 10 bases between. The CDR3 runs to 15 residues. CDR3 sequence: CASSLDREYNQPQHF. The DNA of the CDR3 is TGTGCCAGCAGCTTAGATAGGGAGTACAATCAGCCCCAGCATTTT.

This clonotype was picked up a small number of times. The chain joins TRBV6-5 to TRBJ2-1, with D uncertain. The CDR3 has 14 residues. From germline, CDR1 is MNHEY and CDR2 SVGAGI. Trimming removed 2 bases at V and 4 bases at J, with 9 bases between. CDR3 in DNA: TGTGCCAGCAGTTACGTCGGAGTTTACAATGAGCAGTTCTTC. This translates into CASSYVGVYNEQFF.

Many counts were recorded for this clonotype. V usage is TRBV12-3 or TRBV12-4 and J usage is TRBJ2-3; D is uncertain. Between the trimmed V and J ends, which lost 4 bases and 2 bases, there was a span of 1 base. This CDR3 contains 11 residues. The CDR3 nucleotides are TGTGCCAGCAGTTACACAGATACGCAGTATTTT. Translation gives CASSYTDTQYF.

V usage is TRBV5-5 and J usage is TRBJ2-7; D is ambiguous. The length of the CDR3 is 11 residues. Germline CDR1 and CDR2: SGHKS and YYEKEE (reference sequence). The V end was cut by 8 bases, the J end by 1 base, with 7 bases between. In DNA, the CDR3 is TGTGCCAGTATCAGGTCCTACGAGCAGTACTTC. Protein product: CASIRSYEQYF.

The chain employs TRBV29-1 and TRBJ2-7; tentatively, D is TRBD1 (6 bases). The germline V gene encodes CDR1 SQVTM and CDR2 ANQGSEA. The CDR3 runs 14 residues. The V end lost 4 bases, the J end lost 9 bases, and 22 bases lay between the germline ends. The CDR3 protein is CSVGSPGEFVGQYF. The CDR3 region has the DNA TGCAGCGTTGGGTCCCCAGGGGAGTTTGTTGGGCAGTACTTC.

This clonotype was seen a handful of times. V and J are TRBV10-3 and TRBJ2-7; 8 positions match TRBD2. J lost 7 bases, V lost 2 bases, and 1 base had no gene match. Germline V gene data show CDR1 as ENHRY and CDR2 as SYGVKD. This CDR3 comprises 12 residues. Written as DNA, the CDR3 is TGTGCCATCAGTGAGGCGGGAGGAGAGCAGTACTTC. Amino acids: CAISEAGGEQYF.

This clonotype was seen more than once but under ten times. The chain joins TRBV4-1 to TRBJ2-7, with D uncertain. V shed 4 bases and J shed 2 bases, with 9 bases lying between them. The CDR3 loop spans 13 amino acids. Germline-derived CDR1 and CDR2 are MGHRA and YSYEKL. CDR3 amino acids: CASSRVGTYEQYF. The CDR3 nucleotides are TGCGCCAGCAGCCGCGTGGGAACCTACGAGCAGTACTTC.

This clonotype has just a few counts. The chain joins TRBV29-1 to TRBJ2-1; a possible D gene is TRBD1 (7 bases). CDR1 and CDR2 (germline): SQVTM, ANQGSEA. This CDR3 has 18 amino acids. The V and J ends lost 3 bases and 4 bases respectively, with 25 bases between them. The CDR3 DNA is TGCAGCGTTGACCAAGTAGCGAGGGACAGACTAGATTACAATGAGCAGTTCTTC. Encoded protein: CSVDQVARDRLDYNEQFF.

The CDR3 nucleotides read TGTGCCAGCAGTGATGCGGGGATAGTAAGGCCAGATACGCAGTATTTT. Translating gives CASSDAGIVRPDTQYF. The gene calls are TRBV12-3 or TRBV12-4 and TRBJ2-3, with a weak D call TRBD2 (6 bases). There are 16 residues in the CDR3. V lost 5 bases and J lost 4, with 19 bases in between.

This clonotype was picked up a small number of times. The chain couples TRBV5-1 to TRBJ2-6, with 9 nucleotides matching TRBD1. The CDR3 contains 17 residues. V shed 2 bases and J 2 bases; nucleotides not matched to a gene: 5. The germline CDR1 and CDR2 sequences are SGHRS and YFSETQ. CDR3 DNA sequence: TGCGCCAGCAGCTTCCGGGACAGGGTGGCTGGGGCCAACGTCCTGACTTTC. It specifies CASSFRDRVAGANVLTF.

The rearrangement links TRBV29-1 to TRBJ2-7; possibly TRBD1 for D (6 bases). The CDR3 runs 14 residues. V lost 6 bases, J lost 6 bases, and 21 bases lay in between. The germline gives CDR1 SQVTM, CDR2 ANQGSEA. The CDR3 region has the DNA TGCAGCGTCAGTAGCCGGGACAATTATCGCGAGCAGTACTTC. Translation: CSVSSRDNYREQYF.

V and J are TRBV7-2 and TRBJ2-7; 13 nucleotides align to TRBD2. J was trimmed by 2 bases and V by 5 bases; bases with no gene match: 6. CDR3 size: 16 residues. CDR1 SGHTA and CDR2 FQGNSA come from the germline V gene. Written as DNA, the CDR3 is TGTGCCAGCAGCCCGGGACTAGCGGGGTCCCCCTACGAGCAGTACTTC. Its protein is CASSPGLAGSPYEQYF. The whole variable domain, remainder taken from reference TRBV7-2 and TRBJ2-7, is GAGVSQSPSNKVTEKGKDVELRCDPISGHTALYWYRQSLGQGLEFLIYFQGNSAPDKSGLPSDRFSAERTGGSVSTLTIQRTQQEDSAVYLCASSPGLAGSPYEQYFGPGTRLTVT.

The chain couples TRBV28 to TRBJ2-3; D possibly uses TRBD1 or TRBD2 (5 bases each). CDR1 is MDHEN and CDR2 is SYDVKM in the germline V gene. The V gene lost 6 bases and the J gene lost 6 bases, with 16 bases spanning the gap. The CDR3 totals 14 residues. The CDR3 nucleotides are TGTGCCAGCAGCCCCCCCCGGGGCTGGGATACGCAGTATTTT. This encodes CASSPPRGWDTQYF.

CDR3 region: CASSLLYSSLGDYEQYF. DNA for the CDR3: TGTGCCAGCAGTTTACTATACAGCTCCCTCGGGGACTACGAGCAGTACTTC. This chain uses TRBV28 with TRBJ2-7; a possible D gene is TRBD2 (5 bases). Germline V gene sequence: CDR1 MDHEN, CDR2 SYDVKM. There are 17 residues in the CDR3. V was cut by 2 bases and J by 3 bases, with 20 bases left in between.

This chain links TRBV10-3 with TRBJ2-7; no reliable D call. V gave up 4 bases and J gave up 0 bases, with 10 bases separating them. Germline CDR1 reads ENHRY; CDR2 reads SYGVKD. The CDR3 consists of 14 residues. The CDR3 protein is CAISGGTASYEQYF. In nucleotides, the CDR3 is TGTGCCATCAGTGGTGGTACAGCCTCCTACGAGCAGTACTTC.

This chain uses TRBV4-1 with TRBJ2-1; a weak D match, TRBD1 (6 bases). Germline CDR1 MGHRA, CDR2 YSYEKL. The germline V and J ends were trimmed by 3 bases and 0 bases, with 12 bases remaining between them. This CDR3 contains 16 residues. The CDR3: CASSHHRESSYNEQFF. DNA for the CDR3: TGCGCCAGCAGCCACCACAGGGAGAGCTCCTACAATGAGCAGTTCTTC.